The present entry profiles one TCR beta chain with its context. This record comes from a study of CD8 T cells in Susac syndrome. RNA in amounts of about 0.5 to 1 ug was reverse transcribed with random hexamers. MiXCR was run by TCRdb on the immunoSEQ multiplex PCR reads, yielding one entry per CDR3 protein. The data show about 200,000 distinct CDR3 sequences, with over 85% seen just once and under 0.12% held by the top ten. This clonotype originated in a human donor in good health. The sequenced sample was CD4+ T cells from PBMCs.

In nucleotides, the CDR3 is TGTGCCAGCAGCCTGCTGCGGCGGGGGGGCGCGGGGTACACCTTC. It is translated as CASSLLRRGGAGYTF. The chain has TRBV7-9 and TRBJ1-2; weak D call: TRBD1 (6 bases). Germline lookup yields CDR1 SEHNR and CDR2 FQNEAQ (reference sequence). The CDR3 is 15 residues long. The V end lost 5 bases, the J end lost 11 bases, and 24 bases lay between the germline ends. Together with reference TRBV7-9 and TRBJ1-2, the CDR3 gives the full variable domain: DTGVSQNPRHKITKRGQNVTFRCDPISEHNRLYWYRQTLGQGPEFLTYFQNEAQLEKSRLLSDRFSAERPKGSFSTLEIQRTEQGDSAMYLCASSLLRRGGAGYTFGSGTRLTVV.